The present TCR beta chain was sequenced within a study of beta chain features in type 1 diabetes. Study-wide results and limits: The VDJ junctions of type 1 diabetes patients carried fewer insertions and more deletions. Moderate yet significant TCRB CDR3 shortening was seen in Type 1 diabetes patients in all four CD4+ subsets.

With 0 bases removed from V and 5 bases from J, the gap between germline ends came to 14 bases. CDR3 size: 15 residues. Germline CDR1 reads SGHRS; CDR2 reads YFSETQ. The whole isolated RNA underwent reverse transcription, so sequencing captured expressed TCRB transcripts. The protocol was immunoSEQ multiplex PCR, while the TCRdb copy is restricted to in-frame clones and leaves out a portion. The table lists around 40,000 clones, roughly 70% of them singletons. This clone was seen more than once but under ten times. Antigen unknown. Sequences were obtained from Tregs from blood. This clonotype was sampled from a woman between 18 and 29 years old with type 1 diabetes. The chain carries TRBV5-1 and TRBJ2-5; D is unclear. Here the CDR3 reads CASSLGVPPGETQYF. Here the CDR3 DNA reads TGCGCCAGCAGCTTGGGCGTCCCCCCCGGGGAGACCCAGTACTTC.